These 22 T cell receptor beta chains came from one sample sequenced in a study of regulatory T cells in long-lasting Graves disease (dated by TCRdb to the early 2020s). The time point label of this sample denotes: newly diagnosed GD, antithyroid drugs for less than 3 months. For both TCR sequencing and RNA sequencing, RNA was extracted from PBMCs using TRIzol. The method behind the library was multiplex PCR. TCRdb records Illumina HiSeq 4000 as the sequencer. To build TCR beta libraries, CDR3 regions were amplified by Arm-PCR using iRepertoire HTBI primers. TCRdb trimmed public reads at Q25 via fastp, called clones via MiXCR and kept in-frame beta chains. Rows with a matching CDR3 protein are joined into one entry that keeps the most common DNA and genes. This sample holds about 450,000 distinct CDR3 sequences; less than 20% were observed only once. In total, the top ten clones hold over 8.5% of the sample.

This sample was also put to use in a study of T cells in Graves' hyperthyroidism and ophthalmopathy.

Specimen: peripheral blood mononuclear cells (PBMCs), collected at new diagnosis, from a patient treated with antithyroid drugs. Receptor source: a woman aged 25 to 39 with Graves disease. Donor details come from another sample of the same person, matched by shared clones.

This clonotype came up a few times. The chain couples TRBV15 to TRBJ2-1, with D maybe TRBD2 (6 bases). The germline V gene encodes CDR1 LNHNV and CDR2 YYDKDF (reference sequence). The CDR3 consists of 14 residues. Trimming pared 5 bases from V and 4 bases from J, leaving 12 bases between. The CDR3 region has the DNA TGTGCCACCAGCCCCGGAGGGCGGTACAATGAGCAGTTCTTC. This encodes CATSPGGRYNEQFF.

This sequence joins TRBV4-2 and TRBJ1-4; weak D call: TRBD1 (5 bases). The CDR3 runs 18 residues. The V end lost 3 bases, the J end lost 0 bases, and 17 bases lay between the germline ends. Germline V gene sequence: CDR1 LGHNA, CDR2 YNFKEQ. This CDR3 is CASSHPLGRRATNEKLFF. The CDR3 region has the DNA TGTGCCAGCAGCCACCCCCTGGGACGTCGTGCAACTAATGAAAAACTGTTTTTT.

This clonotype has at least ten counts. V and J are TRBV3-1 and TRBJ1-1; 9 nucleotides match TRBD1. Unmatched junction bases numbered 9, after V lost 4 bases and J lost 6 bases. Germline V gene sequence: CDR1 LGHDT, CDR2 YNNKEL (reference sequence). This CDR3 contains 15 residues. The CDR3 nucleotides read TGTGCCAGCAGCCCATCACAGGGGGCGTGGGCTGAAGCTTTCTTT. Its protein product is CASSPSQGAWAEAFF.

In the case of this clonotype: A much larger clone is a single base away; this may be a read error. The V gene is TRBV2, the J gene TRBJ2-5; 7 bases line up with TRBD2. The CDR3 spans 13 residues. CDR1 is SNHLY and CDR2 is FYNNEI in the germline V gene. CDR3 sequence reads: CASSYLAGETKYF. The CDR3 DNA reads TGTGCCAGCAGTTACCTGGCGGGGGAGACCAAGTACTTC. Variable domain in full (rest from reference TRBV2 and TRBJ2-5): EPEVTQTPSHQVTQMGQEVILRCVPISNHLYFYWYRQILGQKVEFLVSFYNNEISEKSEIFDDQFSVERPDGSNFTLKIRSTKLEDSAMYFCASSYLAGETKYFGPGTRLLVL.

This clonotype has more than one count but fewer than ten. The V and J genes are TRBV6-1 and TRBJ1-6; TRBD1 is a possible D gene (5 bases). The V end lost 6 bases, the J end lost 7 bases, and 10 bases lay between the germline ends. The CDR3 sequence is 13 residues long. Germline assignment: CDR1 MNHNS and CDR2 SASEGT. The CDR3 is CASSRGTNSPLHF. CDR3 DNA: TGTGCCAGCAGCCGCGGGACGAATTCACCCCTCCACTTT.

This clonotype was recorded many times. V gene TRBV24-1 combines with J gene TRBJ2-3; D gene unclear. V shed 1 base and J shed 3 bases, with 16 bases lying between them. The CDR3 has 17 residues. The germline V gene has CDR1 KGHDR and CDR2 SFDVKD. This CDR3 reads CATSDFDPDPKTDTQYF. The CDR3 DNA reads TGTGCCACCAGTGATTTCGACCCGGACCCGAAGACAGATACGCAGTATTTT.

V gene TRBV6-1 combines with J gene TRBJ2-5; weak D call: TRBD1 (6 bases). The V and J ends lost 5 bases and 5 bases respectively, with 12 bases between them. The V gene's germline CDR1 is MNHNS and CDR2 SASEGT. The CDR3 has 13 amino acids. The CDR3 region is CASSTWTAETQYF. CDR3 sequence (DNA): TGTGCCAGCAGTACCTGGACAGCCGAGACCCAGTACTTC.

This clonotype was picked up many times. The V and J genes are TRBV19 and TRBJ2-1; 14 nucleotides line up with TRBD2. J was trimmed by 2 bases and V by 4 bases; bases with no gene match: 7. The CDR3 length is 18 residues. Germline-derived CDR1 and CDR2 are LNHDA and SQIVND (reference sequence). Written as DNA, the CDR3 is TGTGCCAGTAGTAAAAGACGGGGACTAGCGGGAGCCTACAATGAGCAGTTCTTC. Its translation: CASSKRRGLAGAYNEQFF.

This clonotype was detected many times. The chain links TRBV12-3 or TRBV12-4 to TRBJ1-1, with no clear D. The CDR3 loop spans 14 amino acids. V shed 3 bases and J shed 1 base, with 9 bases lying between them. The CDR3 coding sequence is TGTGCCAGCAGTTTGAATGTAGGGAACACTGAAGCTTTCTTT. Protein product: CASSLNVGNTEAFF.

J is TRBJ2-2 and V is TRBV5-4, with 14 bases aligning to TRBD2. This CDR3 contains 16 residues. Germline V CDR1 and CDR2: SGHNT, YYREEE (reference sequence). Unmatched junction bases numbered 3, after V lost 2 bases and J lost 6 bases. The CDR3 protein is CASSFPGLAGAGELFF. The CDR3 DNA reads TGTGCCAGCAGCTTCCCGGGACTAGCGGGAGCCGGGGAGCTGTTTTTT. Variable domain in full (rest from reference TRBV5-4 and TRBJ2-2): ETGVTQSPTHLIKTRGQQVTLRCSSQSGHNTVSWYQQALGQGPQFIFQYYREEENGRGNFPPRFSGLQFPNYSSELNVNALELDDSALYLCASSFPGLAGAGELFFGEGSRLTVL.

This clonotype has at least ten counts. This chain uses TRBV5-6 with TRBJ2-3; 9 bases align to TRBD1. The CDR3 length is 16 residues. Germline loops: CDR1 SGHDT, CDR2 YYEEEE. Unmatched junction bases numbered 7, after V lost 4 bases and J lost 1 base. DNA for the CDR3: TGTGCCAGCAGCATCGGACAGGGGTCACGCACAGATACGCAGTATTTT. It codes for CASSIGQGSRTDTQYF.

The CDR3, as DNA: TGTGCCAGCAGCGCCCCCGTCGCGACCACTAATGAAAAACTGTTTTTT. Its translation: CASSAPVATTNEKLFF. V and J are TRBV7-9 and TRBJ1-4; D not certain. Germline V CDR1 and CDR2: SEHNR, FQNEAQ (reference sequence). V gave up 5 bases and J gave up 2 bases, with 15 bases separating them. This CDR3 is 16 amino acids long.

This clonotype was counted only a few times. The V and J genes are TRBV18 and TRBJ2-1; 11 positions match TRBD2. From germline, CDR1 is KGHSH and CDR2 LQKENI. The CDR3 loop spans 13 amino acids. V lost 4 bases, J lost 7 bases, and 0 bases stayed unmatched. In DNA, the CDR3 is TGTGCCAGCTCACGACTAGCGGGGAATGAGCAGTTCTTC. Translating it yields CASSRLAGNEQFF.

This clonotype was observed at least ten times. The chain uses TRBV7-2 and TRBJ1-2; D gene unclear. Trimming shortened V by 5 bases and J by 2 bases, and 9 bases separated the two germline ends. The length of the CDR3 is 13 residues. Germline V CDR1 and CDR2: SGHTA, FQGNSA. The CDR3 DNA sequence: TGTGCCAGCAGCCCCCCGACAAACTATGGCTACACCTTC. As protein: CASSPPTNYGYTF.

A note on this clonotype: The junction shows a germline mismatch at one end, possibly a read error. The chain employs TRBV5-1 and TRBJ2-2; 7 positions match TRBD1. The CDR3 length is 19 residues. Germline CDR1 reads SGHRS; CDR2 reads YFSETQ. In DNA, the CDR3 is TGCGTCAGCAGCTTGGCCCGGGCAGGGGGTCTTCCAAACACCGGGGAGCTGTTTTTT. Amino acids: CVSSLARAGGLPNTGELFF.

This clonotype was observed at least ten times. This rearrangement joins TRBV5-6 to TRBJ1-1; no clear D. The germline gives CDR1 SGHDT, CDR2 YYEEEE. This CDR3 has 15 amino acids. Trimming took off 1 base at V and 0 bases at J, with 10 bases between the two ends. CDR3 in amino acids: CASSLYGTVNTEAFF. The CDR3 DNA sequence: TGTGCCAGCAGCTTGTATGGAACGGTGAACACTGAAGCTTTCTTT.

For the CDR3, the DNA is TGTGCCAGTAGTCTACAGCGGGAGGGCCTCCGGGAGCAGTTCTTC. Protein sequence: CASSLQREGLREQFF. The chain employs TRBV19 and TRBJ2-1, with TRBD2 identical over 10 bases. Germline values: CDR1 LNHDA, CDR2 SQIVND (reference sequence). The ends lost 5 bases at V and 10 bases at J; junction bases unmatched: 11. CDR3 length equals 15 residues.

This clonotype was seen only a few times. The gene calls are TRBV27 and TRBJ1-6; 8 nucleotides align to TRBD1. Germline values: CDR1 MNHEY, CDR2 SMNVEV (reference sequence). J was trimmed by 7 bases and V by 6 bases; bases with no gene match: 17. The CDR3 runs 18 residues. CDR3 in DNA: TGTGCCAGCAGCCTCCTCCGGACAGGGCCTCTTTGGAATTCACCCCTCCACTTT. It is translated as CASSLLRTGPLWNSPLHF.

This rearrangement joins TRBV6-1 to TRBJ2-7; D is perhaps TRBD2 (7 bases). The CDR3 contains 15 residues. V lost 6 bases and J 2 bases, leaving 17 bases between the germline ends. Looked up from germline, CDR1 is MNHNS and CDR2 is SASEGT. CDR3 nucleotide sequence: TGTGCCAGCAGCCCCGTTGCGGGGGCTACCTACGAGCAGTACTTC. It specifies CASSPVAGATYEQYF.

This clonotype was counted at least ten times. The genes are TRBV5-1 and TRBJ2-3; 8 bases fit TRBD1. The V gene's germline CDR1 is SGHRS and CDR2 YFSETQ. With V trimmed by 3 bases and J by 5 bases, 5 bases remained unmatched. CDR3 length: 14 amino acids. The CDR3 is CASSSGQVEDTQYF. DNA for the CDR3: TGCGCCAGCAGCTCGGGACAGGTCGAAGATACGCAGTATTTT.

This clonotype was seen at least ten times. The rearrangement links TRBV28 to TRBJ2-7; tentative D call: TRBD1 (6 bases). The CDR3 extends over 15 amino acids. Trimming took off 6 bases at V and 3 bases at J, with 18 bases between the two ends. From germline, CDR1 is MDHEN and CDR2 SYDVKM. In DNA, the CDR3 is TGTGCCAGCAGGCCGCCCGGCCAGGGGATCTACGAGCAGTACTTC. Protein sequence: CASRPPGQGIYEQYF.

This clonotype has ten or more counts. The V call is TRBV28, the J call TRBJ2-3; D is perhaps TRBD2 (6 bases). V lost 8 bases and J lost 4, with 22 bases in between. Germline V CDR1 and CDR2: MDHEN, SYDVKM. There are 16 residues in the CDR3. CDR3 nucleotide sequence: TGTGCCAGCGAAACGGGTCGGGACTCCCGCGCAGATACGCAGTATTTT. It encodes CASETGRDSRADTQYF.